Listed below are T cell receptor beta chains from one sample, sequenced in a study of CD8+ T cells in alopecia areata. Profiled with immunoSEQ multiplex PCR; TCRdb holds only in-frame clones, not every one. The sample records about 180,000 clones, roughly 53% being singletons. Source: CD8+ T cells sorted from blood, taken at week 24, from a patient treated with tofacitinib. The receptors were gathered from a human donor with alopecia areata. CDR3s include the opening cysteine and the closing phenylalanine or tryptophan. The order of the fields is D gene, J gene, clone size, V gene, CDR3 DNA, CDR3 protein. The D gene is left open where the match is weak. The size entry is marked missing in some rows and otherwise reads once, few, many or a size class.

d_gene: NA; j_gene: TRBJ2-7; abundance: NA; v_gene: TRBV9; CDR3nt: TGTGCCAGCAGCGTTCGTCCAGGGGGGTACGAGCAGTACTTC; CDR3aa: CASSVRPGGYEQYF
d_gene: NA; j_gene: TRBJ2-7; abundance: NA; v_gene: TRBV7-9; CDR3nt: TGTGCCAGCCTCGGGGCTCCGTCCTACGAGCAGTACTTC; CDR3aa: CASLGAPSYEQYF
d_gene: NA; j_gene: TRBJ2-7; abundance: NA; v_gene: TRBV5-6; CDR3nt: TGTGCCAGCAGCTCGACGCAGACAGATCCCTACGAGCAGTACTTC; CDR3aa: CASSSTQTDPYEQYF
d_gene: TRBD1; j_gene: TRBJ1-2; abundance: NA; v_gene: TRBV29-1; CDR3nt: TGCAGCGTTAGTCGCTGGGGATACCCGGGACAGGGGATCCACTATGGCTACACCTTC; CDR3aa: CSVSRWGYPGQGIHYGYTF
d_gene: NA; j_gene: TRBJ2-1; abundance: NA; v_gene: TRBV30; CDR3nt: TGTGCCTGGGGGGGGACCCTCTACAATGAGCAGTTCTTC; CDR3aa: CAWGGTLYNEQFF
d_gene: NA; j_gene: TRBJ2-1; abundance: NA; v_gene: TRBV27; CDR3nt: TGTGCCAGCAGTTGGGCGTCGGGGAATGAGCAGTTCTTC; CDR3aa: CASSWASGNEQFF
d_gene: NA; j_gene: TRBJ2-7; abundance: NA; v_gene: TRBV27; CDR3nt: TGTGCCAGCAGAGCTTATGGAGGGTCTCAGTTGAGGGAGCAGTACTTC; CDR3aa: CASRAYGGSQLREQYF
d_gene: NA; j_gene: TRBJ2-7; abundance: NA; v_gene: TRBV4-1; CDR3nt: TGCGCCAGCAGCCAAGATGGCAGCTACTCCTACGAGCAGTACTTC; CDR3aa: CASSQDGSYSYEQYF
d_gene: TRBD1; j_gene: TRBJ1-2; abundance: many; v_gene: TRBV2; CDR3nt: TGTGCCAGCAGACCGGGACAGGGGAGCTATGGCTACACCTTC; CDR3aa: CASRPGQGSYGYTF
d_gene: TRBD2; j_gene: TRBJ2-3; abundance: NA; v_gene: TRBV30; CDR3nt: TGTGCCTGGAGTGAGAGCGGGGGATTCACAGATACGCAGTATTTT; CDR3aa: CAWSESGGFTDTQYF
d_gene: NA; j_gene: TRBJ2-2; abundance: NA; v_gene: TRBV4-3; CDR3nt: TGCGCCAGCAAGGGGAACACCGGGGAGCTGTTTTTT; CDR3aa: CASKGNTGELFF
d_gene: NA; j_gene: TRBJ2-3; abundance: NA; v_gene: TRBV7-2; CDR3nt: TGTGCCAGCAGCTTAAGGCCCCCAGCAGATACGCAGTATTTT; CDR3aa: CASSLRPPADTQYF
d_gene: TRBD1; j_gene: TRBJ1-4; abundance: NA; v_gene: TRBV4-1; CDR3nt: TGCGCCAGCAGCGACAGGGATGCAACTAATGAAAAACTGTTTTTT; CDR3aa: CASSDRDATNEKLFF
d_gene: NA; j_gene: TRBJ1-5; abundance: NA; v_gene: TRBV19; CDR3nt: TGTGCCAGTAACAGTCAGCCCCAGCATTTT; CDR3aa: CASNSQPQHF
d_gene: TRBD2; j_gene: TRBJ2-7; abundance: NA; v_gene: TRBV5-6; CDR3nt: TGTGCCAGCAGGCGTAGCGGGGGGCTCTCCTACGAGCAGTACTTC; CDR3aa: CASRRSGGLSYEQYF
d_gene: NA; j_gene: TRBJ1-5; abundance: NA; v_gene: TRBV30; CDR3nt: TGTGCCTGGAGTGATAAGGGAAGCAATCAGCCCCAGCATTTT; CDR3aa: CAWSDKGSNQPQHF
d_gene: TRBD2; j_gene: TRBJ2-1; abundance: NA; v_gene: TRBV27; CDR3nt: TGTGCCAGCAGTTGGTCCGGGACTAACTACAATGAGCAGTTCTTC; CDR3aa: CASSWSGTNYNEQFF
d_gene: NA; j_gene: TRBJ2-3; abundance: NA; v_gene: TRBV7-9; CDR3nt: TGTGCCAGCAGCCATGGGCGTGCAGATACGCAGTATTTT; CDR3aa: CASSHGRADTQYF
d_gene: TRBD2; j_gene: TRBJ2-2; abundance: NA; v_gene: TRBV10-1; CDR3nt: TGCGCCAGCAGTGAGCGAGCGGGGGGAACCGGGGAGCTGTTTTTT; CDR3aa: CASSERAGGTGELFF
d_gene: TRBD1; j_gene: TRBJ1-2; abundance: few; v_gene: TRBV6-6; CDR3nt: TGTGCCAGCAGTCGGGACAGGGGGCTACGTGGCTACACCTTC; CDR3aa: CASSRDRGLRGYTF
d_gene: NA; j_gene: TRBJ2-3; abundance: NA; v_gene: TRBV6-5; CDR3nt: TGTGCCAGCAGTTACGACGGGGAGAGCACAGATACGCAGTATTTT; CDR3aa: CASSYDGESTDTQYF